This T cell receptor (beta chain) stems from a study of shared clonotypes between healthy human individuals. Across the study: The cohort comprised a couple of women and a few men. Their ages spanned 18 to 49 years.

Evenly divided among several immunoSEQ plates was the genomic DNA of each subset. Assay used: immunoSEQ multiplex PCR; TCRdb lists only in-frame clones, some missing. Here the sample spans hundreds of thousands of clones, around 79% being singletons. V shed 5 bases and J 6 bases; nucleotides not matched to a gene: 11. The CDR3 totals 15 residues. Germline loops: CDR1 SGHAT, CDR2 FQDESV (reference sequence). This clone was detected only a few times. The chain couples TRBV11-1 to TRBJ1-1; 8 positions agree with TRBD1. The sequenced sample was PBMCs. This clonotype was obtained from a woman in her forties in good health. Some clones in this sample may be carry-over from other donors' samples. The CDR3 region has the DNA TGTGCCAGCAGCCAGGGGGCGTGGGAAAACGCTGAAGCTTTCTTT. Translated, it gives CASSQGAWENAEAFF.